The present T cell receptor (beta chain) was sequenced within a study of cytomegalovirus exposure and HLA in healthy donors. Study-level background: The roughly 110 validation repertoires used the same platform as the 650 to 850 first-cohort repertoires, a later analysis reported.

Here immunoSEQ multiplex PCR was the method, and the copy in TCRdb shows in-frame clones only, minus some. The sample includes about 160,000 clones, roughly 83% of them seen just once. The CDR3 runs 14 residues. Trimming cost V 4 bases and J 3 bases; bases outside gene matches: 0. Per germline, CDR1 SGHRS and CDR2 YFSETQ. With respect to this clone: Other DNA sequences within the sample encode an identical CDR3.

The sequenced sample was PBMCs. The rearrangement uses TRBV5-1 and TRBJ2-1; 11 nucleotides agree with TRBD2. This clonotype was sampled from a man between 25 and 39 years old in good health and CMV-seropositive. CDR3 in amino acids: CASSTSGSYNEQFF. The CDR3, as DNA: TGCGCCAGCAGCACTAGCGGGAGCTACAATGAGCAGTTCTTC. Full variable domain (missing parts from reference TRBV5-1 and TRBJ2-1): KAGVTQTPRYLIKTRGQQVTLSCSPISGHRSVSWYQQTPGQGLQFLFEYFSETQRNKGNFPGRFSGRQFSNSRSEMNVSTLELGDSALYLCASSTSGSYNEQFFGPGTRLTVL.